This entry describes one TCR beta chain. The sample belongs to a study of blood T cell repertoires in COVID-19. The overall study: The cDNA or gDNA used as material had been derived from T cells, B-cell-depleted T cells, or PBMCs.

CDR1 MDHEN and CDR2 SYDVKM come from the germline V gene. The CDR3 totals 13 residues. V lost 6 bases to trimming and J lost 8 bases, with 16 bases between them. A Seattle source enrolled patients during active infection and followed them longitudinally. Profiled with immunoSEQ multiplex PCR; TCRdb holds only in-frame clones, not every one. The sample records 250,000 to 350,000 clones, approximately 84% being singletons. The chain couples TRBV28 to TRBJ1-2; tentative D call: TRBD1 (6 bases). Material: peripheral blood. This clonotype was sampled from a human donor with COVID-19, enrolled during active disease. The donor label of this sample is uncertain. CDR3 bases: TGTGCCAGCAGCCAAGGGGGAGTGTGGGGCTACACCTTC. Amino acid sequence: CASSQGGVWGYTF.